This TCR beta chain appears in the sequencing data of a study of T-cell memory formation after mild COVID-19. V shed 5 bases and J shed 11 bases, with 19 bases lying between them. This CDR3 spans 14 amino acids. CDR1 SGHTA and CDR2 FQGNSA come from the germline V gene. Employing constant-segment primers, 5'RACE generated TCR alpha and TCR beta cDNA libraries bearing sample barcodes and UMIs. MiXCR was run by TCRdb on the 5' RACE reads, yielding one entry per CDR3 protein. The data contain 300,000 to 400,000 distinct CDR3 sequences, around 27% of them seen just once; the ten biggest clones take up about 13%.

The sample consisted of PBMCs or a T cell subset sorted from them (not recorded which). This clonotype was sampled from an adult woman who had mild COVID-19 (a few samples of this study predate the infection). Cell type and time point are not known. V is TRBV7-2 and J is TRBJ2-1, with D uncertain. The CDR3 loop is CASSPRNPVGQQFF. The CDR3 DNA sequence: TGTGCCAGCAGCCCCCGAAACCCCGTGGGTCAGCAGTTCTTC.